These T cell receptor beta chains were read from a single sample in a study. TCRdb fed the RT-PCR reads into MiXCR, producing one record per CDR3 protein. The repertoire holds 650,000 to 800,000 distinct CDR3 sequences, with 14% as singletons. Sequenced sample: memory CD4+ T cells from blood. The receptors shown here come from a female donor in good health, serving as a healthy control. Each CDR3 is given with its conserved first and last residue. A D gene is named only where the DNA matches it firmly. The size of a clone is reported for some rows only, either as once, few or many, or as a class for expanded clones.

- TRBJ2-3 - TRBV6-5 TGTGCCGGCAGTCCCCCTGGGACAGATACGCAGTATTTT CAGSPPGTDTQYF
- TRBJ1-1 - TRBV6-6 TGTGCCAGCAGTTATAGGAGGGACACTGAAGCTTTCTTT CASSYRRDTEAFF
- TRBJ2-4 few TRBV28 TGTGCCAGCAGGGCAGGCAGTAACATTCAGTACTTC CASRAGSNIQYF
- TRBJ2-7 - TRBV7-8 TGTGCCAGCAGCTTAGTTTCCGCTGCCTACGCTGAGCAGTACTTC CASSLVSAAYAEQYF
- TRBJ2-5 - TRBV9 TGTGCCAGCAGCCCTCAGGACTGGCGGGGCCCCCAAGAGACCCAGTACTTC CASSPQDWRGPQETQYF
TRBD1 TRBJ1-1 few TRBV12-3/TRBV12-4 TGTGCCAGCACCCACAGGGGAGGCAACACTGAAGCTTTCTTT CASTHRGGNTEAFF
TRBD1 TRBJ1-1 - TRBV27 TGTGCCAGCACCCCGACAGGGGCACACACTGAAGCTTTCTTT CASTPTGAHTEAFF
TRBD2 TRBJ2-7 many TRBV9 TGTGCCAGCAGCGACAATATTCCCGGGACTAGCGGGATTTACGAGCAGTACTTC CASSDNIPGTSGIYEQYF
TRBD1 TRBJ2-7 many TRBV7-2 TGTGCCAGCAGCTTAGCTGGACAGGGTAGGACTATCTGGGAGCAGTACTTC CASSLAGQGRTIWEQYF
TRBD2 TRBJ2-2 - TRBV7-2 TGTGCCAGTAAACCGGGACTAGCGGCCCTAGGGGTGTCGGGGGAGCTGTTTTTT CASKPGLAALGVSGELFF
TRBD1 TRBJ2-7 - TRBV29-1 TGCAGCGTCAAACGGACAGGGAACTACGAGCAGTACTTC CSVKRTGNYEQYF
- TRBJ2-3 many TRBV6-5 TGTGCCAGCAGTTACGGTCGGGGCTACGGCACAGATACGCAGTATTTT CASSYGRGYGTDTQYF
- TRBJ2-7 few TRBV5-1 TGCGCCAGCAGCGCCGGGACGAGCTGGGAGCAGTACTTC CASSAGTSWEQYF
- TRBJ2-7 few TRBV25-1 TGTGCCAGCAGTGTACCTCAGGGGAGTCGGTACTTC CASSVPQGSRYF
- TRBJ1-1 few TRBV7-2 TGTGCCAGCAGCTCCCCTCTCGGGTGGTTAGGCACTGAAGCTTTCTTT CASSSPLGWLGTEAFF
TRBD1 TRBJ1-1 few TRBV3-1 TGTGCCAGCAGACGTACAGGGGACACTGAAGCTTTCTTT CASRRTGDTEAFF
TRBD1 TRBJ2-1 - TRBV6-6 TGTGCCAGCAGTCCTGGGACAGTGAACAATGAGCAGTTCTTC CASSPGTVNNEQFF
- TRBJ1-4 few TRBV20-1 TGCAGTGCTAGAGTCGGGACGGCGGGGAATGAAAAACTGTTTTTT CSARVGTAGNEKLFF
TRBD2 TRBJ2-3 - TRBV27 TGTGCCAGCAGTTTAGCGGGAGGGAATACGCAGTATTTT CASSLAGGNTQYF
TRBD1 TRBJ2-7 few TRBV3-1 TGTGCCAGCAGTCTACAGGGGCCGGGCGAGCAGTACTTC CASSLQGPGEQYF
TRBD1 TRBJ1-2 many TRBV6-5 TGTGCCAGCAGTGAACAGGGGGCCTATGGCTACACCTTC CASSEQGAYGYTF
- TRBJ2-6 - TRBV20-1 TGCAGTGCTGGACAGATTGGGGCCAACGTCCTGACTTTC CSAGQIGANVLTF
TRBD1 TRBJ2-1 few TRBV28 TGTGCCAGCAGTTCCCAGGGGGCCTTATTGAATCGGCAGTTCTTC CASSSQGALLNRQFF
TRBD1 TRBJ2-1 once TRBV5-6 TGTGTCAGCAGCCGACAGGGGGCGTCAAGTGAGCAGTTCTTC CVSSRQGASSEQFF
- TRBJ2-1 - TRBV5-1 TGCGCCAGCAGCTTGGCTGTGTGGAATGAGCAGTTCTTC CASSLAVWNEQFF
- TRBJ2-2 few TRBV6-4 TGTGCCAGCAGTGACTGGGGGACGACGAACACCGGGGAGCTGTTTTTT CASSDWGTTNTGELFF
- TRBJ1-5 many TRBV6-4 TGTGCCAGCAGTGAAAGATACGATCAGCCCCAGCATTTT CASSERYDQPQHF
TRBD2 TRBJ2-1 few TRBV19 TGTGCCAGTAGTCCACCGGGACTAATCCAGTTCTTC CASSPPGLIQFF
TRBD1 TRBJ1-4 - TRBV5-6 TGTGCCAGCAGCTTGATCAAGGACAGGGGAGTCGGTATCAAACTGTTTTTT CASSLIKDRGVGIKLFF
- TRBJ2-1 - TRBV4-2 TGTGCCAGCAGTTATACAGAGTGGCTAGCCTCCTACAATGAGCAGTTCTTC CASSYTEWLASYNEQFF
- TRBJ1-1 many TRBV10-3 TGTGCCAGTCGATCGACAGAGTTGAACACTGAAGCTTTCTTT CASRSTELNTEAFF
TRBD1 TRBJ1-1 once TRBV5-1 TGCGCCAGCAGTTCCGGGACAGTCATGAACACTGAAGCTTTCTTT CASSSGTVMNTEAFF
TRBD1 TRBJ1-2 - TRBV29-1 TGCAGCGTTGAATCGGGACAGGGGGCGCGCGGCTATGGCTACACCTTC CSVESGQGARGYGYTF
TRBD2 TRBJ2-1 - TRBV28 TGTGCCAGCAGTTTACGCCTAGCGGGAGATTCGGGTGAGCAGTTCTTC CASSLRLAGDSGEQFF
- TRBJ1-2 few TRBV5-1 TGCGCCAGCAGCTCGGGGGACCCCGGGGGCTATGGCTACACCTTC CASSSGDPGGYGYTF
- TRBJ2-1 - TRBV7-7 TGTGCCAGCAGCCCTCTTGTTACGGGTGAGCAGTTCTTC CASSPLVTGEQFF
- TRBJ2-5 - TRBV5-4 TGTGCCAGCAGCCCACGTGCTCAGCTAACCGAAGAGACCCAGTACTTC CASSPRAQLTEETQYF
TRBD1 TRBJ1-5 - TRBV9 TGTGCCAGCAGCGTAGACGGGACAGGGGTCAATCAGCCCCAGCATTTT CASSVDGTGVNQPQHF
- TRBJ1-5 many TRBV24-1 TGTGCCACCAGCGGCCGCTTGGGCGAGCAGCCCCAGCATTTT CATSGRLGEQPQHF
- TRBJ2-1 few TRBV9 TGTGCCAGCAGCGTAGAAGTTTCGGCTAGCAGCTACAATGAGCAGTTCTTC CASSVEVSASSYNEQFF
- TRBJ1-2 - TRBV15 TGTGCCACCAGCAGAGAGGCGTCAGGGCTATCCCATGGCTACACCTTC CATSREASGLSHGYTF
TRBD2 TRBJ2-1 few TRBV6-5 TGTGCCAGCAGTTATTTGAGGGCGGGAGAATCGAATGAGCAGTTCTTC CASSYLRAGESNEQFF
TRBD1 TRBJ2-7 few TRBV4-1 TGCGCCAGCAGCCTAGACAGGGGGCTTTTCTACGAGCAGTACTTC CASSLDRGLFYEQYF
- TRBJ1-1 many TRBV29-1 TGCAGCGGTTGGCCCCGTGGGGACACTGAAGCTTTCTTT CSGWPRGDTEAFF
- TRBJ1-2 few TRBV30 TGTGCCTGGGTCAGGGAGGCCCCCTCCTATGGCTACACCTTC CAWVREAPSYGYTF
TRBD2 TRBJ2-1 many TRBV6-5 TGTGCCAGCAGACGAACTAGCGGGGTCATCAATGAGCAGTTCTTC CASRRTSGVINEQFF